Below, 21 T cell receptor beta chains from the same sample are listed, as sequenced in a study of cytomegalovirus exposure and HLA in healthy donors. Primers for the PCR totalled 60 Vbeta and 13 Jbeta. Clones were sequenced by immunoSEQ multiplex PCR, and TCRdb holds only the in-frame ones, with some missing. The data show tens of thousands of clones, with 73% seen just once and more than 15% held by the top ten. The sequenced material came from PBMCs. Receptor source: a woman between 40 and 55 years old in good health and CMV-seropositive.

The chain uses TRBV4-1 and TRBJ2-5, with 7 bases identical to TRBD1. V lost 2 bases and J lost 4; bases outside the gene matches: 13. The length of the CDR3 is 17 residues. The germline V gene has CDR1 MGHRA and CDR2 YSYEKL. CDR3 DNA sequence: TGCGCCAGCAGCCAACAATTCAGACAGGGTCCCCTAGAGACCCAGTACTTC. It codes for CASSQQFRQGPLETQYF.

The chain carries TRBV27 and TRBJ1-5, with 10 bases lining up with TRBD1. The CDR3 consists of 15 residues. Trimming at V came to 6 bases and at J to 3 bases, leaving 5 bases not matched to a gene. Germline V gives CDR1 MNHEY, CDR2 SMNVEV (reference sequence). CDR3 in amino acids: CASRTGGAVNQPQHF. DNA of the CDR3: TGTGCCAGCAGGACAGGGGGCGCGGTCAATCAGCCCCAGCATTTT.

J is TRBJ2-3 and V is TRBV4-1; D is unclear. The germline V and J ends were trimmed by 3 bases and 4 bases, with 5 bases remaining between them. CDR3 length: 12 residues. Germline CDR1 and CDR2: MGHRA and YSYEKL. CDR3 in amino acids: CASSQGPDTQYF. In DNA form, the CDR3 reads TGCGCCAGCAGCCAGGGCCCAGATACGCAGTATTTT.

V is TRBV29-1 and J is TRBJ2-5; TRBD1 matches 7 bases. The CDR3 runs 14 residues. Looked up from germline, CDR1 is SQVTM and CDR2 is ANQGSEA. With 5 bases clipped from V and 5 bases from J, the junction kept 11 bases outside the gene matches. Written as DNA, the CDR3 is TGCAGCGTTCATGAGGGGGCTCCTGGGGAGACCCAGTACTTC. Protein: CSVHEGAPGETQYF.

The gene calls are TRBV19 and TRBJ1-6; no clear D gene. CDR3 length equals 14 residues. Looked up from germline, CDR1 is LNHDA and CDR2 is SQIVND (reference sequence). V was cut by 4 bases and J by 7 bases, with 11 bases left in between. CDR3 sequence (DNA): TGTGCCAGTAGTACAAAGCCCGAGAATTCACCCCTCCACTTT. Its translation: CASSTKPENSPLHF.

This clone was detected only a few times. The chain couples TRBV5-4 to TRBJ1-4, with TRBD1 identical over 8 bases. V was clipped by 3 bases and J by 7 bases; unmatched bases: 5. The germline V gene encodes CDR1 SGHNT and CDR2 YYREEE (reference sequence). The CDR3 totals 14 residues. CDR3 amino acids: CASSSGQGREKLFF. In nucleotides, the CDR3 is TGTGCCAGCAGCTCTGGACAGGGACGTGAAAAACTGTTTTTT.

The V gene is TRBV6-1, the J gene TRBJ2-6; no clear D. Deletions cut 1 base from V and 2 bases from J, with 9 bases between. The germline V gene has CDR1 MNHNS and CDR2 SASEGT. The CDR3 runs to 16 residues. In DNA form, the CDR3 reads TGTGCCAGCAGTGAAGTGAGGCTTCCTGGGGCCAACGTCCTGACTTTC. This sequence encodes CASSEVRLPGANVLTF.

The chain couples TRBV6-6 to TRBJ2-2; 8 nucleotides agree with TRBD2. With 2 bases clipped from V and 6 bases from J, the junction kept 8 bases outside the gene matches. CDR3 length: 16 amino acids. Germline CDR1 MNHNY, CDR2 SVGAGI (reference sequence). CDR3 DNA sequence: TGTGCCAGCAGTTACGCAGCGGGAGTTTCGGCCGGGGAGCTGTTTTTT. Encoded protein: CASSYAAGVSAGELFF.

This chain uses TRBV7-2 with TRBJ1-1, with D unclear. From germline, CDR1 is SGHTA and CDR2 FQGNSA. V was cut by 5 bases and J by 0 bases, with 7 bases left in between. The length of the CDR3 is 13 residues. The CDR3 reads CASSEQLNTEAFF. DNA of the CDR3: TGTGCCAGCAGCGAACAGTTGAACACTGAAGCTTTCTTT.

The chain employs TRBV15 and TRBJ2-2; 7 bases agree with TRBD1. V trimming: 3 bases; J trimming: 7 bases; junction bases outside the gene matches: 8. CDR1 is LNHNV and CDR2 is YYDKDF in the germline V gene (reference sequence). The CDR3 covers 15 residues. The CDR3 DNA sequence: TGTGCCACCAGCAGGGACGACAGGGTAGGCGGGGAGCTGTTTTTT. This codes for CATSRDDRVGGELFF.

This clone occurred a few times. The rearrangement links TRBV6-1 to TRBJ1-3; no reliable D call. The CDR3 is made up of 15 amino acids. Germline loops: CDR1 MNHNS, CDR2 SASEGT. V was trimmed by 3 bases and J by 0 bases, leaving 9 bases between them. The CDR3 here is CASSEYSSSGNTIYF. For the CDR3, the DNA is TGTGCCAGCAGTGAGTACAGTTCCTCTGGAAACACCATATATTTT.

This chain joins TRBV5-8 and TRBJ2-7; TRBD1 aligns across 7 bases. V shed 3 bases, J shed 0 bases, and the junction held 6 bases outside the gene matches. The CDR3 length is 15 residues. The germline V gene has CDR1 SGHTS and CDR2 YDEGEE. In nucleotides, the CDR3 is TGTGCCAGCAGCTCTGGGACAGTGTTCTCCTACGAGCAGTACTTC. It encodes CASSSGTVFSYEQYF.

In its sample, this clone was seen once. This rearrangement joins TRBV28 to TRBJ2-1, with 10 bases aligning to TRBD2. This CDR3 comprises 15 residues. CDR1 and CDR2 from the germline V gene are MDHEN and SYDVKM. V was clipped by 2 bases and J by 5 bases; unmatched bases: 3. The CDR3 loop reads CASSLIAGGNNEQFF. The CDR3 DNA is TGTGCCAGCAGTTTAATAGCGGGAGGTAACAATGAGCAGTTCTTC.

The V call is TRBV4-3, the J call TRBJ1-1; D uncertain. Looked up from germline, CDR1 is LGHNA and CDR2 is YSLEER. V was pared by 4 bases and J by 0 bases, with 6 bases between. The CDR3 has 13 residues. CDR3 protein: CASSLQVNTEAFF. DNA of the CDR3: TGCGCCAGCAGCCTTCAGGTGAACACTGAAGCTTTCTTT.

This chain uses TRBV27 with TRBJ1-1; no clear D. Germline-derived CDR1 and CDR2 are MNHEY and SMNVEV (reference sequence). This CDR3 has 14 residues. Trimming removed 5 bases at V and 1 base at J, with 11 bases between. The CDR3 sequence: CASSGTDGNTEAFF. CDR3 in DNA: TGTGCCAGCAGTGGTACAGACGGGAACACTGAAGCTTTCTTT.

The chain links TRBV4-1 to TRBJ2-3; 13 bases align to TRBD2. The length of the CDR3 is 14 residues. V lost 6 bases to trimming and J lost 6 bases; unmatched junction nucleotides: 3. From germline, CDR1 is MGHRA and CDR2 YSYEKL. The CDR3 DNA is TGCGCCAGCAGTGGGACTAGCGGGATGGATACGCAGTATTTT. This sequence encodes CASSGTSGMDTQYF.

The chain has TRBV4-2 and TRBJ2-7; 8 positions agree with TRBD2. In germline, CDR1 is LGHNA, CDR2 YNFKEQ. The trim removed 4 bases at V and 3 bases at J, leaving 14 bases unmatched. The CDR3 extends over 17 amino acids. The DNA of the CDR3 is TGTGCCAGCAGCCCGGGCTCTATGGGACTAGTTCACTACGAGCAGTACTTC. Protein sequence: CASSPGSMGLVHYEQYF.

This rearrangement joins TRBV7-2 to TRBJ2-1; D may be TRBD2 (7 bases). The CDR3 consists of 15 residues. Germline V gene lookup returns CDR1 SGHTA and CDR2 FQGNSA. V lost 6 bases to trimming and J lost 4 bases, with 16 bases between them. The CDR3 region has the DNA TGTGCCAGCAGTCTTGGAGCGGGACAATACAATGAGCAGTTCTTC. This gives the protein CASSLGAGQYNEQFF. Full variable domain (outside the CDR3, taken from reference TRBV7-2 and TRBJ2-1): GAGVSQSPSNKVTEKGKDVELRCDPISGHTALYWYRQSLGQGLEFLIYFQGNSAPDKSGLPSDRFSAERTGGSVSTLTIQRTQQEDSAVYLCASSLGAGQYNEQFFGPGTRLTVL.

The CDR3 reads CASSLRQGAYNEQFF. CDR3 sequence (DNA): TGTGCCAGCAGCCTCAGACAGGGAGCCTACAATGAGCAGTTCTTC. V usage is TRBV7-9 and J usage is TRBJ2-1; 7 nucleotides agree with TRBD1. With 5 bases clipped from V and 2 bases from J, the junction kept 6 bases outside the gene matches. Germline V gene sequence: CDR1 SEHNR, CDR2 FQNEAQ (reference sequence). CDR3 length equals 15 residues. The full variable domain, with the rest looked up from reference TRBV7-9 and TRBJ2-1, is DTGVSQNPRHKITKRGQNVTFRCDPISEHNRLYWYRQTLGQGPEFLTYFQNEAQLEKSRLLSDRFSAERPKGSFSTLEIQRTEQGDSAMYLCASSLRQGAYNEQFFGPGTRLTVL.

Here the CDR3 reads CASSLVLAGSNEQFF. The CDR3 DNA is TGCGCCAGCAGCTTGGTATTAGCGGGGAGCAATGAGCAGTTCTTC. The rearrangement uses TRBV5-1 and TRBJ2-1, with 8 bases aligning to TRBD2. J lost 6 bases, V lost 0 bases, and 5 bases had no gene match. The CDR3 contains 15 residues. Germline CDR1 and CDR2: SGHRS and YFSETQ.

J is TRBJ2-6 and V is TRBV9; 13 positions match TRBD2. Unmatched junction bases numbered 13, after V lost 3 bases and J lost 4 bases. The CDR3 length is 20 residues. Looked up from germline, CDR1 is SGDLS and CDR2 is YYNGEE. The CDR3 here is CASSARKLAGGPTGANVLTF. For the CDR3, the DNA is TGTGCCAGCAGCGCCCGAAAACTAGCGGGAGGGCCGACGGGGGCCAACGTCCTGACTTTC.